The 18 T cell receptor beta chains in this list originate from one sample, sequenced in a study of blood T cell repertoires in COVID-19. Assay: immunoSEQ multiplex PCR; the TCRdb copy retains only in-frame clones and omits some. The table shows around 86,000 clones, with over 65% occurring only once. Sequenced input: peripheral blood. Receptors originate from a human donor in a cohort sampled during active COVID-19.

V is TRBV14 and J is TRBJ2-5; tentatively, D is TRBD1 (5 bases). Germline CDR1 and CDR2: SGHDN and FVKESK. The V end was cut by 4 bases, the J end by 4 bases, with 13 bases between. CDR3 size: 14 residues. The CDR3 loop is CASSRRGMIETQYF. The CDR3 DNA follows: TGTGCCAGCAGCCGAAGGGGTATGATAGAGACCCAGTACTTC.

V and J are TRBV9 and TRBJ2-5, with TRBD1 as a possible D gene (6 bases). The V gene lost 0 bases and the J gene lost 2 bases, with 11 bases spanning the gap. Germline assignment: CDR1 SGDLS and CDR2 YYNGEE. This CDR3 region has 15 residues. The DNA of the CDR3 is TGTGCCAGCAGCGTAGGTGGGGGCGGGCAAGAGACCCAGTACTTC. It translates to CASSVGGGGQETQYF.

The gene calls are TRBV12-3 or TRBV12-4 and TRBJ2-7, with 10 bases matching TRBD1. Trimming removed 3 bases from V and 5 bases from J; junction bases left unmatched: 1. This CDR3 has 13 amino acids. The CDR3 coding sequence is TGTGCCAGCAGTTTCGGGACAGGGGACGAGCAGTACTTC. Amino acid sequence: CASSFGTGDEQYF.

This clone was found once. The J gene is TRBJ2-3, the V gene TRBV5-1, with 7 bases matching TRBD2. The CDR3 covers 15 residues. V shed 1 base, J shed 1 base, and the junction held 3 bases outside the gene matches. CDR1 SGHRS and CDR2 YFSETQ come from the germline V gene. CDR3 sequence: CASSLRLAGTDTQYF. The CDR3 DNA sequence: TGCGCCAGCAGCTTGAGGCTAGCGGGCACAGATACGCAGTATTTT.

The chain has TRBV5-6 and TRBJ1-3, with D uncertain. The ends were cut back, 2 bases at V and 2 bases at J, with 8 bases in the middle. The CDR3 runs to 14 residues. CDR1 is SGHDT, CDR2 YYEEEE, per germline. The CDR3 DNA follows: TGTGCCAGCAGCTTAAGACAAGCTGGAAACACCATATATTTT. Amino acids: CASSLRQAGNTIYF.

This clone was picked up a small number of times. The gene calls are TRBV6-5 and TRBJ2-7, with D possibly TRBD1 on 5 matching bases. The germline V and J ends were trimmed by 0 bases and 2 bases, with 8 bases remaining between them. The CDR3 contains 14 residues. The germline gives CDR1 MNHEY, CDR2 SVGAGI. The CDR3 protein is CASSYSRGPYEQYF. CDR3 DNA sequence: TGTGCCAGCAGTTACTCTAGGGGCCCCTACGAGCAGTACTTC.

The chain is built from TRBV30 and TRBJ2-3; 12 bases are shared with TRBD2. Germline assignment: CDR1 GTSNPN and CDR2 SVGIG (reference sequence). J gave up 0 bases and V 3 bases, and 13 bases lay outside the gene matches. The CDR3 sequence is 19 residues long. The CDR3 region has the DNA TGTGCCTGGAGGAAGACCCGCCCTAGCGGGGGGGCTAGCACAGATACGCAGTATTTT. Residues: CAWRKTRPSGGASTDTQYF.

The V gene is TRBV27, the J gene TRBJ1-6; D might be TRBD1 (5 bases). From germline, CDR1 is MNHEY and CDR2 SMNVEV (reference sequence). There are 18 residues in the CDR3. V shed 2 bases and J shed 0 bases, with 14 bases lying between them. CDR3 sequence (DNA): TGTGCCAGCAGTTTAAGGACAACGACTAGCTCCTATAATTCACCCCTCCACTTT. Translating gives CASSLRTTTSSYNSPLHF.

The gene calls are TRBV2 and TRBJ1-2, with TRBD1 matching 7 bases. V lost 5 bases, J lost 8 bases, and 5 bases stayed unmatched. Germline V CDR1 and CDR2: SNHLY, FYNNEI. This CDR3 has 12 amino acids. For the CDR3, the DNA is TGTGCCAGCAGTTTACAGGGGTACGGCTACACCTTC. As protein: CASSLQGYGYTF.

This clone was counted a single time. The chain is built from TRBV6-5 and TRBJ1-4; tentatively, D is TRBD1 (5 bases). Trimming cost V 0 bases and J 5 bases, with 10 bases left between them. Germline CDR1 and CDR2: MNHEY and SVGAGI. The CDR3 has 15 amino acids. The CDR3 nucleotides read TGTGCCAGCAGTTACTCGATGGGGGGGAATGAAAAACTGTTTTTT. The encoded protein is CASSYSMGGNEKLFF.

V gene TRBV19 combines with J gene TRBJ2-7, with TRBD1 identical over 7 bases. In germline, CDR1 is LNHDA, CDR2 SQIVND (reference sequence). V was pared by 5 bases and J by 3 bases, with 10 bases of the junction left unmatched. The CDR3 totals 15 residues. CDR3 loop: CASSASSGTVYEQYF. The DNA of the CDR3 is TGTGCCAGTAGTGCCAGTTCCGGGACAGTCTACGAGCAGTACTTC.

The chain is built from TRBV4-1 and TRBJ2-1, with 11 bases that match TRBD2. This CDR3 is 16 amino acids long. The germline CDR1 and CDR2 sequences are MGHRA and YSYEKL. Unmatched junction bases numbered 3, after V lost 4 bases and J lost 1 base. In DNA form, the CDR3 reads TGCGCCAGCAGCCGACTAGCGGGGATGTCCTACAATGAGCAGTTCTTC. Protein product: CASSRLAGMSYNEQFF.

The chain uses TRBV5-1 and TRBJ1-2, with TRBD1 identical over 7 bases. Germline CDR1 SGHRS, CDR2 YFSETQ. This CDR3 contains 17 residues. Trimming at V came to 4 bases and at J to 4 bases, leaving 16 bases not matched to a gene. The CDR3 loop is CASSAFPLSGTVYGYTF. The CDR3 coding sequence is TGCGCCAGCAGCGCCTTCCCCTTATCCGGGACAGTCTATGGCTACACCTTC.

V gene TRBV29-1 combines with J gene TRBJ2-3; 12 positions agree with TRBD1. The V gene end was trimmed by 8 bases and the J gene end by 5 bases; junction bases not matched to a gene: 8. CDR1 SQVTM and CDR2 ANQGSEA come from the germline V gene. This CDR3 spans 14 amino acids. The CDR3 DNA reads TGCAGCATTACCGGGACAGGGGGCGAAGATACGCAGTATTTT. Amino acids: CSITGTGGEDTQYF.

V gene TRBV18 combines with J gene TRBJ2-7, with 9 bases that match TRBD1. Judging by the DNA end, TRBJ2-1 fits better; the J call may be wrong. The CDR3 sequence is 13 residues long. The germline CDR1 and CDR2 sequences are KGHSH and LQKENI. CDR3 coding DNA: TGTGCCAGCTCACCGACAGGGGGGAATGAGCAGTTCTTC. It is translated as CASSPTGGNEQFF.

The rearrangement joins TRBV5-4 to TRBJ2-7, with TRBD2 as a possible D gene (7 bases). Germline assignment: CDR1 SGHNT and CDR2 YYREEE (reference sequence). The length of the CDR3 is 15 residues. Between the trimmed V and J ends, which lost 5 bases and 5 bases, there was a span of 20 bases. The CDR3 sequence: CASSSRRGLGDEQYF. In DNA form, the CDR3 reads TGTGCCAGCAGTTCCAGGCGGGGGCTTGGGGACGAGCAGTACTTC. Full variable domain (rest looked up from reference TRBV5-4 and TRBJ2-7): ETGVTQSPTHLIKTRGQQVTLRCSSQSGHNTVSWYQQALGQGPQFIFQYYREEENGRGNFPPRFSGLQFPNYSSELNVNALELDDSALYLCASSSRRGLGDEQYFGPGTRLTVT.

This chain links TRBV5-1 with TRBJ1-1; 9 positions agree with TRBD1. The CDR3 has 14 amino acids. J gave up 3 bases and V 3 bases, and 3 bases lay outside the gene matches. Germline CDR1 SGHRS, CDR2 YFSETQ. The chain's CDR3 is CASSYRTGDTEAFF. The CDR3 DNA reads as TGCGCCAGCAGCTACCGGACAGGGGACACTGAAGCTTTCTTT.

The genes are TRBV11-3 and TRBJ2-1, with 14 bases that match TRBD2. V shed 4 bases and J 7 bases; nucleotides not matched to a gene: 3. This CDR3 spans 15 amino acids. Germline V gives CDR1 SGHNT, CDR2 YENEEA. CDR3 DNA: TGTGCCAGCAGCTCTCGGACTAGCGGGGGGAATGAGCAGTTCTTC. It codes for CASSSRTSGGNEQFF.